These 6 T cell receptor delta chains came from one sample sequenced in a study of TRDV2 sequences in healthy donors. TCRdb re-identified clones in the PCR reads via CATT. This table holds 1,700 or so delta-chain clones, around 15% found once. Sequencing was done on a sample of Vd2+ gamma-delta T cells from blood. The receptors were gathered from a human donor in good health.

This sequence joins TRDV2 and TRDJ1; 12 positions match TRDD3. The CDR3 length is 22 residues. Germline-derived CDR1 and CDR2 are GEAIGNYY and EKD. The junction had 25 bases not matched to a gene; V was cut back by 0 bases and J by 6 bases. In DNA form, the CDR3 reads TGTGCCTGTGACACCGTAACATTAGGTCTTCCTACTGGACTGGGGGATACCAATAAACTCATCTTT. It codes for CACDTVTLGLPTGLGDTNKLIF.

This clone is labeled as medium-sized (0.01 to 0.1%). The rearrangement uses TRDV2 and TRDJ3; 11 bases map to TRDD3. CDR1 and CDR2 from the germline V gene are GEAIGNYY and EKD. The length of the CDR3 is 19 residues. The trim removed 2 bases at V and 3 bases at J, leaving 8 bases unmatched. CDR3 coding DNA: TGTGCCTGTGACAACGTACTGGGGGATATAAGCTGGGACACCCGACAGATGTTTTTC. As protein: CACDNVLGDISWDTRQMFF.

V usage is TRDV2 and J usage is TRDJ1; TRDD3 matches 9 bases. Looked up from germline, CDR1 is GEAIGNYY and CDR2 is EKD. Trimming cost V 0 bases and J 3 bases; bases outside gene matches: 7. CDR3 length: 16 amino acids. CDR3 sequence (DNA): TGTGCCTGTGACACCCTGGGGGATCGAGGTGCCGATAAACTCATCTTT. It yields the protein CACDTLGDRGADKLIF.

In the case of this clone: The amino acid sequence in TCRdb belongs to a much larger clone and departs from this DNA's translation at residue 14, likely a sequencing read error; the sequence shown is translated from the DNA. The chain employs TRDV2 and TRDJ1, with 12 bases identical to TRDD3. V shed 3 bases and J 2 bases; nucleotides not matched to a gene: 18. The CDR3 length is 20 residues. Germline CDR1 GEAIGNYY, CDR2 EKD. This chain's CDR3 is CACDPVVLGDTRGGTDKLIF. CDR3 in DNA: TGTGCCTGTGACCCGGTTGTACTGGGGGATACCCGTGGGGGGACCGATAAACTCATCTTT.

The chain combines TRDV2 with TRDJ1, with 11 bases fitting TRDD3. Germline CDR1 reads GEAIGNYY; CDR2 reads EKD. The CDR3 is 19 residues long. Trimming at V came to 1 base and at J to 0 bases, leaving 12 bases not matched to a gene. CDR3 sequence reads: CACDTLRQTGGYYTDKLIF. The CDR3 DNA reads TGTGCCTGTGACACTCTGCGTCAGACTGGGGGATATTACACCGATAAACTCATCTTT.

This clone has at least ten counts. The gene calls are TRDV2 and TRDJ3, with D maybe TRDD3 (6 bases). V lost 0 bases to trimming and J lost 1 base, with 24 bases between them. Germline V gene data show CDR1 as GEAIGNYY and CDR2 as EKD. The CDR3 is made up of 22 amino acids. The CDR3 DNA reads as TGTGCCTGTGACACCGTGAGAACCCGGATAGACGGGGGATCCTGGGACACCCGACAGATGTTTTTC. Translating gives CACDTVRTRIDGGSWDTRQMFF.